The 20 T cell receptor beta chains below come from one sample, sequenced in a study of tumor and adjacent non-tumor tissue in lung cancer. The template was RNA from unsorted bulk tissue. The normal lung tissue was taken more than 3 cm from the tumor edge. Three rounds of nested PCR, following a modified ARM-PCR protocol, produced the TCRbeta library. TCRdb ran MiXCR on the multiplex PCR reads and lists one entry per CDR3 protein. The table has about 60,000 distinct CDR3 sequences, around 64% seen once. Sequencing used distant non-tumor lung tissue. The receptors stem from a man between 65 and 85 years old with non-small cell lung cancer.

In its sample, this clonotype was seen many times. In DNA, the CDR3 is TGTGCCAGCAACGACCTCAGGAGACAGGCGAACACTGAAGCTTTCTTT. Protein sequence: CASNDLRRQANTEAFF. The rearrangement uses TRBV12-3 or TRBV12-4 and TRBJ1-1; a weak D match, TRBD1 (6 bases). CDR3 length equals 16 residues. Trimming shortened V by 7 bases and J by 1 base, and 19 bases separated the two germline ends.

About this clonotype: A read error may be the cause here, since a much bigger clone is one base away. V gene TRBV29-1 combines with J gene TRBJ2-3; D might be TRBD1 (6 bases). The germline CDR1 and CDR2 sequences are SQVTM and ANQGSEA. Between the trimmed V and J ends, which lost 7 bases and 2 bases, there was a span of 16 bases. CDR3 length equals 14 residues. CDR3 DNA sequence: TGCAGCGCCTTTCGATACAGGGCCACAGATACGCAGTATTTT. Translating gives CSAFRYRATDTQYF.

This clonotype was detected many times. V is TRBV10-1 and J is TRBJ1-3; 7 bases match TRBD1. The CDR3 covers 14 residues. J gave up 9 bases and V 3 bases, and 8 bases lay outside the gene matches. Germline V gives CDR1 WNHNN, CDR2 SYGVQD (reference sequence). The CDR3 sequence: CASSEGQVSTTIYF. In nucleotides, the CDR3 is TGCGCCAGCAGTGAAGGACAGGTCTCAACCACCATATATTTT.

This clonotype was seen at least ten times. The V and J genes are TRBV29-1 and TRBJ2-3; no clear D gene. This CDR3 has 13 amino acids. V was clipped by 2 bases and J by 2 bases, with 8 bases between them. Germline V CDR1 and CDR2: SQVTM, ANQGSEA. The CDR3 DNA is TGCAGCGTTGAAAAGATGGCCACAGATACGCAGTATTTT. Protein sequence: CSVEKMATDTQYF.

Details on this clonotype: A read error may account for a junction end that differs from germline. V is TRBV11-2 and J is TRBJ2-2; possibly TRBD1 or TRBD2 for D (5 bases each). Germline values: CDR1 SGHAT, CDR2 FQNNGV. The length of the CDR3 is 15 residues. The CDR3 DNA is TGTGCCAGCAGCTCCTCATGGGTGGACACCGGGGAACTGTTTTTT. This encodes CASSSSWVDTGELFF. Together with reference TRBV11-2 and TRBJ2-2, the CDR3 gives the full variable domain: EAGVAQSPRYKIIEKRQSVAFWCNPISGHATLYWYQQILGQGPKLLIQFQNNGVVDDSQLPKDRFSAERLKGVDSTLKIQPAKLEDSAVYLCASSSSWVDTGELFFGEGSRLTVL.

Concerning this clonotype: A much bigger clone sits one base away, suggesting this may be a read error. The J gene is TRBJ2-2, the V gene TRBV5-4, with 12 nucleotides matching TRBD1. CDR3 length: 16 amino acids. Germline V gene data show CDR1 as SGHNT and CDR2 as YYREEE (reference sequence). The CDR3 DNA reads TGTGCCAGCAGCCCTGGGACAGGGGGCTTCACCGGGGTGCTGTTTTTT. Translating it yields CASSPGTGGFTGVLFF.

With regard to this clonotype: Possible read error: a much larger clone is one base away. V is TRBV6-1 and J is TRBJ1-5, with 7 bases fitting TRBD1. This CDR3 has 13 residues. Unmatched junction bases numbered 4, after V lost 4 bases and J lost 7 bases. Looked up from germline, CDR1 is MNHNS and CDR2 is SASEGT. The DNA of the CDR3 is TGTGCCAGCAGTGGATACAGGGGCCAGCCCCAGCATTTT. It is translated as CASSGYRGQPQHF.

On this clonotype: Being one base from a much bigger clone, this may be a read error. The chain recombines TRBV7-9 with TRBJ1-6; unclear D gene. The CDR3 contains 14 residues. The germline gives CDR1 SEHNR, CDR2 FQNEAQ (reference sequence). This CDR3 is CASSLYMDGSPRHF. The DNA for the CDR3 is TGTGCCAGCAGCTTATATATGGATGGTTCACCCCGCCACTTT.

Turning to this clonotype: A much larger clone lies one base from this, so it may be a read error. J is TRBJ2-3 and V is TRBV6-2 or TRBV6-3; 9 nucleotides line up with TRBD2. Germline loops: CDR1 MNHEY, CDR2 SVGEGT. This CDR3 contains 14 residues. The CDR3 spells CASSSGVRTYTQYF. The CDR3 DNA is TGTGCCAGCTCTAGCGGGGTACGCACATATACGCAGTATTTT.

The chain uses TRBV11-2 and TRBJ2-3; possibly TRBD1 or TRBD2 for D (5 bases each). This CDR3 region has 19 residues. CDR1 is SGHAT and CDR2 is FQNNGV in the germline V gene. The V and J ends lost 4 bases and 2 bases respectively, with 25 bases between them. The CDR3 here is CASSSHRGGTGLYTDTQYF. The CDR3 nucleotides read TGTGCCAGCAGCTCCCATCGAGGCGGCACGGGGCTATACACAGATACGCAGTATTTT.

Points on this clonotype: One base away lies a much larger clone, so this may be a sequencing read error. This sequence joins TRBV6-1 and TRBJ2-7; TRBD2 matches at 7 bases. The CDR3 sequence is 13 residues long. V lost 6 bases, J lost 0 bases, and 2 bases stayed unmatched. Germline V gene lookup returns CDR1 MNHNS and CDR2 SASEGT. The CDR3 loop reads CASSWGGSYEQYF. CDR3 nucleotides: TGTGCCAGCAGCTGGGGGGGCTCCTACGAGCAGTACTTC.

On this clonotype: The junction departs from the called germline gene at one end, perhaps through a read error. The V call is TRBV11-2, the J call TRBJ2-5, with a weak D call TRBD1 (6 bases). Germline values: CDR1 SGHAT, CDR2 FQNNGV. This CDR3 is 16 amino acids long. The CDR3 DNA is TGTGCCAGCGGCTTACGTCGCGTGACGAGGGGGGAGACCCAGTACTTC. This gives the protein CASGLRRVTRGETQYF.

V gene TRBV6-5 combines with J gene TRBJ2-7; D assignment may be TRBD1 or TRBD2 (5 bases each). V was shortened by 6 bases and J by 7 bases, with 19 bases between the two germline ends. The V gene's germline CDR1 is MNHEY and CDR2 SVGAGI. The CDR3 is 14 residues long. The CDR3 protein is CASRRSGTSGEQYF. The CDR3 DNA is TGTGCCAGCAGGCGTTCTGGGACCAGTGGGGAGCAGTACTTC.

The V gene is TRBV4-1, the J gene TRBJ1-5, with D unclear. The CDR3 sequence is 15 residues long. V was cut by 0 bases and J by 5 bases, with 11 bases left in between. CDR1 and CDR2 from the germline V gene are MGHRA and YSYEKL. The DNA of the CDR3 is TGCGCCAGCAGCCAAGAGTTGACCAGCGATCAGCCCCAGCATTTT. It codes for CASSQELTSDQPQHF.

As concerns this clonotype: A much larger clone is a single base away; this may be a read error. The V gene is TRBV29-1, the J gene TRBJ2-1; D is perhaps TRBD1 (6 bases). The CDR3 covers 14 residues. V was trimmed by 6 bases and J by 3 bases, leaving 15 bases between them. The germline gives CDR1 SQVTM, CDR2 ANQGSEA. This CDR3 is CSVSRQVNYNEQFF. DNA of the CDR3: TGCAGCGTGTCGAGACAGGTGAACTACAATGAGCAGTTCTTC.

This clonotype showed up just once. At one boundary the junction diverges from the germline segment, which might be a read error. The chain links TRBV5-5 to TRBJ2-1, with D perhaps TRBD1 (6 bases). This CDR3 has 15 residues. The V gene's germline CDR1 is SGHKS and CDR2 YYEKEE (reference sequence). CDR3 loop: CARSLQGSSYNELFF. Written as DNA, the CDR3 is TGTGCCAGGAGCTTACAGGGAAGCTCCTACAATGAGCTGTTCTTC.

This clonotype was observed once. Without the conserved terminal phenylalanine or tryptophan, this CDR3 likely stems from a read error. Because the CDR3's place on the DNA is in doubt, the DNA is left out and the CDR3 is given as listed by TCRdb. The V call is TRBV28, the J call TRBJ2-2; the D segment call TRBD1 is taken from the table without a DNA check. In germline, CDR1 is MDHEN, CDR2 SYDVKM. Including both end residues, the CDR3 is 13 amino acids long. The CDR3 spells CASTGGGTGEPFY.

The chain uses TRBV11-2 and TRBJ1-3, with D possibly being TRBD1 (5 bases). Per the germline V gene, CDR1 is SGHAT and CDR2 is FQNNGV. V dropped 7 bases and J dropped 1 base, with 11 bases sitting between them. The CDR3 is 14 residues long. DNA of the CDR3: TGTGCCAGCATCCCACAGGTTTCTGGAAACACCATATATTTT. It specifies CASIPQVSGNTIYF.

With respect to this clonotype: A clone one base away is much larger, so this may be a read error. This chain uses TRBV30 with TRBJ2-1, with D hard to call. CDR3 size: 8 residues. Germline V gene data show CDR1 as GTSNPN and CDR2 as SVGIG (reference sequence). V was clipped by 5 bases and J by 8 bases, with 1 base between them. Here the CDR3 DNA reads TGTGCCTGGTATGAGCAGTTCTTC. Its translation: CAWYEQFF.

With respect to this clonotype: A read error may produce the germline difference seen at one junction end. The chain joins TRBV11-1 to TRBJ2-5, with a possible D match to TRBD1 (6 bases). The CDR3 spans 14 residues. Germline values: CDR1 SGHAT, CDR2 FQDESV (reference sequence). This chain's CDR3 is CANTRGDPQGTQYF. DNA for the CDR3: TGTGCCAACACCAGGGGTGATCCACAAGGGACCCAGTACTTC. The full variable domain, rest sourced from reference TRBV11-1 and TRBJ2-5, is EAEVAQSPRYKITEKSQAVAFWCDPISGHATLYWYRQILGQGPELLVQFQDESVVDDSQLPKDRFSAERLKGVDSTLKIQPAELGDSAMYLCANTRGDPQGTQYFGPGTRLLVL.